These T cell receptor beta chains were read from a single sample in a study of cytomegalovirus exposure and HLA in healthy donors. Profiling relied on immunoSEQ multiplex PCR, and the TCRdb table lists in-frame clones only, not all of them. The data show around 100,000 clones, less than 70% seen once. The material sequenced was PBMCs. These receptors were taken from a woman aged 25 to 39 in good health and CMV-seronegative. Both conserved end residues are part of each CDR3. The D gene is left open where the match is weak. Clone size is given for some rows only: seen once, a few or many times, or a class if the clone is expanded.

d_call: NA; clone_size: NA; j_call: TRBJ2-7; v_call: TRBV30; cdr3_nt: TGTGCCTGGAGTGGTTTACAGCCCAAGTCCTACGAGCAGTACTTC; cdr3_aa: CAWSGLQPKSYEQYF
d_call: NA; clone_size: NA; j_call: TRBJ2-7; v_call: TRBV6-6; cdr3_nt: TGTGCCAGCAGTTACTCGAGACAGGCCCTGTCCTACGAGCAGTACTTC; cdr3_aa: CASSYSRQALSYEQYF
d_call: TRBD2; clone_size: few; j_call: TRBJ2-3; v_call: TRBV11-2; cdr3_nt: TGTGCCAGCAGCATTTTAGCGGGAGGTTTTTTGGATACGCAGTATTTT; cdr3_aa: CASSILAGGFLDTQYF
d_call: NA; clone_size: NA; j_call: TRBJ1-1; v_call: TRBV2; cdr3_nt: TGTGCCAGCAGTGACTTGGGAGATATGAACACTGAAGCTTTCTTT; cdr3_aa: CASSDLGDMNTEAFF
d_call: NA; clone_size: NA; j_call: TRBJ1-1; v_call: TRBV19; cdr3_nt: TGTGCCAGTAGGGTTTCTTGGGCAGACAGCCTTGAAGCTTTCTTT; cdr3_aa: CASRVSWADSLEAFF
d_call: NA; clone_size: NA; j_call: TRBJ1-1; v_call: TRBV19; cdr3_nt: TGTGCCAGTAGTAGGCCGGGACACCAGAACACTGAAGCTTTCTTT; cdr3_aa: CASSRPGHQNTEAFF
d_call: NA; clone_size: once; j_call: TRBJ2-2; v_call: TRBV5-1; cdr3_nt: TGCGCCAGCAGCTTGGCCGCGAACACCGGGGAGCTGTTTTTT; cdr3_aa: CASSLAANTGELFF
d_call: TRBD1; clone_size: NA; j_call: TRBJ2-5; v_call: TRBV6-4; cdr3_nt: TGTGCCAGTGCCCCTCCCGCTCTCCAGGGGGAAGAGACCCAGTACTTC; cdr3_aa: CASAPPALQGEETQYF
d_call: NA; clone_size: NA; j_call: TRBJ2-1; v_call: TRBV5-8; cdr3_nt: TGTGCCAGCAGCGCAGGCAACAATGAGCAGTTCTTC; cdr3_aa: CASSAGNNEQFF
d_call: TRBD2; clone_size: NA; j_call: TRBJ2-1; v_call: TRBV7-9; cdr3_nt: TGTGCCAGCACCCGGGGGGGCCCGGGCAATGAGCAGTTCTTC; cdr3_aa: CASTRGGPGNEQFF
d_call: NA; clone_size: few; j_call: TRBJ2-3; v_call: TRBV18; cdr3_nt: TGTGCCAGCTCACCACAGAGTAGCACAGATACGCAGTATTTT; cdr3_aa: CASSPQSSTDTQYF
d_call: TRBD1; clone_size: NA; j_call: TRBJ1-2; v_call: TRBV11-1; cdr3_nt: TGTGCCAGCAGCTTAGGGACAGGGTCCTATGGCTACACCTTC; cdr3_aa: CASSLGTGSYGYTF
d_call: NA; clone_size: NA; j_call: TRBJ2-7; v_call: TRBV5-1; cdr3_nt: TGCGCCAGCTCTGCCCACTCAGGGGAGCAAGTCGTTTACGAGCAGTACTTC; cdr3_aa: CASSAHSGEQVVYEQYF
d_call: TRBD2; clone_size: few; j_call: TRBJ2-7; v_call: TRBV28; cdr3_nt: TGTGCCAGCAAGCGTTGGGGTAGCGGGAGGGCGAGTGAGCAGTACTTC; cdr3_aa: CASKRWGSGRASEQYF
d_call: NA; clone_size: NA; j_call: TRBJ1-6; v_call: TRBV5-4; cdr3_nt: TGTGCCAGCAGCTTGCAGGGGACGGATTCACCCCTCCACTTT; cdr3_aa: CASSLQGTDSPLHF
d_call: NA; clone_size: NA; j_call: TRBJ2-7; v_call: TRBV18; cdr3_nt: TGTGCCAGCTCACCTCAACGGGATACCACAGTCTACGAGCAGTACTTC; cdr3_aa: CASSPQRDTTVYEQYF
d_call: TRBD1; clone_size: NA; j_call: TRBJ2-7; v_call: TRBV7-2; cdr3_nt: TGTGCCAGCAGCTATAACCCTTGGGACAGGGGCTACGAGCAGTACTTC; cdr3_aa: CASSYNPWDRGYEQYF
d_call: TRBD1; clone_size: NA; j_call: TRBJ2-7; v_call: TRBV27; cdr3_nt: TGTGCCAGCAGTCCAGGCCGGGACAGGGATGGGCAGTACTTC; cdr3_aa: CASSPGRDRDGQYF
d_call: TRBD2; clone_size: NA; j_call: TRBJ2-5; v_call: TRBV28; cdr3_nt: TGTGCCAGCAGTACCGGACTAGCGGTTAGAGAGACCCAGTACTTC; cdr3_aa: CASSTGLAVRETQYF
d_call: TRBD1; clone_size: once; j_call: TRBJ2-5; v_call: TRBV5-1; cdr3_nt: TGCGCCAGCAGCTCCGGGACAGGGCATCAAGAGACCCAGTACTTC; cdr3_aa: CASSSGTGHQETQYF
d_call: TRBD2; clone_size: NA; j_call: TRBJ2-3; v_call: TRBV7-9; cdr3_nt: TGTGCCAGCAACAGAGCGGGGCTAGCGGGAGTCATAGATACGCAGTATTTT; cdr3_aa: CASNRAGLAGVIDTQYF
d_call: NA; clone_size: NA; j_call: TRBJ1-4; v_call: TRBV27; cdr3_nt: TGTGCCAGCAGTTTTGGGGCAGGCGAAAAACTGTTTTTT; cdr3_aa: CASSFGAGEKLFF
d_call: NA; clone_size: NA; j_call: TRBJ1-5; v_call: TRBV7-8; cdr3_nt: TGTGCCAGCAGCAATCGGGACATCAATCAGCCCCAGCATTTT; cdr3_aa: CASSNRDINQPQHF
d_call: TRBD1; clone_size: NA; j_call: TRBJ1-5; v_call: TRBV28; cdr3_nt: TGTGCCAGCAGTTCCCAGGACAGGTATAGCAATCAGCCCCAGCATTTT; cdr3_aa: CASSSQDRYSNQPQHF
d_call: NA; clone_size: NA; j_call: TRBJ1-5; v_call: TRBV4-1; cdr3_nt: TGCGCCAGCAGCCACAACCCAGGAGGTTTCTATAGCAATCAGCCCCAGCATTTT; cdr3_aa: CASSHNPGGFYSNQPQHF
d_call: NA; clone_size: NA; j_call: TRBJ1-5; v_call: TRBV2; cdr3_nt: TGTGCCAGCAGAATGTGGGGGCGAAATCAGCCCCAGCATTTT; cdr3_aa: CASRMWGRNQPQHF
d_call: TRBD2; clone_size: NA; j_call: TRBJ2-1; v_call: TRBV4-1; cdr3_nt: TGCGCCAGCAGCCAAAAAGGGACTAGCGGGAGGGCCGAGCAGTTCTTC; cdr3_aa: CASSQKGTSGRAEQFF
d_call: NA; clone_size: NA; j_call: TRBJ1-1; v_call: TRBV19; cdr3_nt: TGTGCCAGCGCGTTTAACACTGAAGCTTTCTTT; cdr3_aa: CASAFNTEAFF
d_call: NA; clone_size: NA; j_call: TRBJ1-4; v_call: TRBV4-3; cdr3_nt: TGCGCCAGCAGCCAAGATTTGGCAGTCAATGAAAAACTGTTTTTT; cdr3_aa: CASSQDLAVNEKLFF
d_call: NA; clone_size: few; j_call: TRBJ2-1; v_call: TRBV2; cdr3_nt: TGTGCCAGCAGCAGCGCCTTTATGGAGCAGTTCTTC; cdr3_aa: CASSSAFMEQFF
d_call: NA; clone_size: NA; j_call: TRBJ1-5; v_call: TRBV19; cdr3_nt: TGTGCCAGTAGTATGTTCGGGGTAACCTCCGGTCAGCCCCAGCATTTT; cdr3_aa: CASSMFGVTSGQPQHF
d_call: TRBD2; clone_size: NA; j_call: TRBJ2-7; v_call: TRBV10-3; cdr3_nt: TGTGCCATCAGGCCGGGACTAGCGGGGGACGAGCAGTACTTC; cdr3_aa: CAIRPGLAGDEQYF
d_call: TRBD2; clone_size: NA; j_call: TRBJ2-1; v_call: TRBV6-4; cdr3_nt: TGTGCCAGCAGTTCTAGCGGGAGCTCCTACAATGAGCAGTTCTTC; cdr3_aa: CASSSSGSSYNEQFF
d_call: NA; clone_size: NA; j_call: TRBJ1-3; v_call: TRBV21-1; cdr3_nt: TGTGCCAGCAGCAATAGACAGGGCGCCCTCGCTGGCTCTGGAAACACCATATATTTT; cdr3_aa: CASSNRQGALAGSGNTIYF
d_call: NA; clone_size: NA; j_call: TRBJ1-2; v_call: TRBV28; cdr3_nt: TGTGCCAGCAGCCTGACGGGACTCGGGTTCTATGGCTACACCTTC; cdr3_aa: CASSLTGLGFYGYTF
d_call: NA; clone_size: few; j_call: TRBJ2-1; v_call: TRBV5-4; cdr3_nt: TGTGCCAGCAGCTTCGGTAGCGGCAGCTCCTACAATGAGCAGTTCTTC; cdr3_aa: CASSFGSGSSYNEQFF
d_call: TRBD1; clone_size: NA; j_call: TRBJ1-2; v_call: TRBV28; cdr3_nt: TGTGCCAGCAGCCGGACAGGAACGAACTATGGCTACACCTTC; cdr3_aa: CASSRTGTNYGYTF
d_call: NA; clone_size: NA; j_call: TRBJ2-3; v_call: TRBV6-5; cdr3_nt: TGTGCCAGCAGTCACACCGGAGGGTGGGCAGATACGCAGTATTTT; cdr3_aa: CASSHTGGWADTQYF
d_call: TRBD1; clone_size: NA; j_call: TRBJ2-2; v_call: TRBV7-3; cdr3_nt: TGTGCCAGCAGCTTGGGACAGACACTGAACACCGGGGAGCTGTTTTTT; cdr3_aa: CASSLGQTLNTGELFF
d_call: TRBD1; clone_size: few; j_call: TRBJ2-1; v_call: TRBV28; cdr3_nt: TGTGCCAGCAGTTCCCTCCGGGACAGGGGGCATGAGCAGTTCTTC; cdr3_aa: CASSSLRDRGHEQFF
d_call: NA; clone_size: once; j_call: TRBJ2-2; v_call: TRBV19; cdr3_nt: TGTGCCAGTAACCCGACAGTAAACACCGGGGAGCTGTTTTTT; cdr3_aa: CASNPTVNTGELFF
d_call: TRBD2; clone_size: NA; j_call: TRBJ2-1; v_call: TRBV5-4; cdr3_nt: TGTGCCAGCAGCTTAATGAGACTAGCGGGAGAGGAGACCTACAATGAGCAGTTCTTC; cdr3_aa: CASSLMRLAGEETYNEQFF
d_call: TRBD1; clone_size: NA; j_call: TRBJ1-5; v_call: TRBV19; cdr3_nt: TGTGCCAGCCGGGACAGGCCTTATCAGCCCCAGCATTTT; cdr3_aa: CASRDRPYQPQHF
d_call: NA; clone_size: NA; j_call: TRBJ2-1; v_call: TRBV9; cdr3_nt: TGTGCCAGCAGCGTAGGAAACAGGGAATTTGATGAGCAGTTCTTC; cdr3_aa: CASSVGNREFDEQFF
d_call: NA; clone_size: once; j_call: TRBJ1-5; v_call: TRBV7-2; cdr3_nt: TGTGCCAGCAGCTTAACGGGTGGCAATCAGCCCCAGCATTTT; cdr3_aa: CASSLTGGNQPQHF
d_call: TRBD2; clone_size: NA; j_call: TRBJ2-1; v_call: TRBV28; cdr3_nt: TGTGCCAGCAGTAGTCCTAGCGGGAGAATTGACAATGAGCAGTTCTTC; cdr3_aa: CASSSPSGRIDNEQFF
d_call: TRBD1; clone_size: few; j_call: TRBJ2-1; v_call: TRBV6-5; cdr3_nt: TGTGCCAGCAGTTTCGGACAGGGCTATGAGCAGTTCTTC; cdr3_aa: CASSFGQGYEQFF
d_call: TRBD2; clone_size: once; j_call: TRBJ2-1; v_call: TRBV7-2; cdr3_nt: TGTGCCAGCAGCTTAAATCGGGAGGGCCCCGGGGATGAGCAGTTCTTC; cdr3_aa: CASSLNREGPGDEQFF
d_call: NA; clone_size: NA; j_call: TRBJ1-5; v_call: TRBV28; cdr3_nt: TGTGCCAGCAGTGACAGGTTGAGGAATCAGCCCCAGCATTTT; cdr3_aa: CASSDRLRNQPQHF
d_call: NA; clone_size: NA; j_call: TRBJ1-1; v_call: TRBV5-6; cdr3_nt: TGCGCCAGCAGCTTGGCCAGGTACACTGAAGCTTTCTTT; cdr3_aa: CASSLARYTEAFF
d_call: TRBD2; clone_size: once; j_call: TRBJ2-3; v_call: TRBV5-1; cdr3_nt: TGCGCCAGCAGCTTGGCCCTAGCGGGAGCAGATACGCAGTATTTT; cdr3_aa: CASSLALAGADTQYF
d_call: TRBD1; clone_size: NA; j_call: TRBJ1-2; v_call: TRBV28; cdr3_nt: TGTGCCAGCAGTCAATCAGGAGAATGGGGACAGGAGGATAACTATGGCTACACCTTC; cdr3_aa: CASSQSGEWGQEDNYGYTF